The 6 T cell receptor beta chains below come from one sample, sequenced in a study of blood T cell repertoires in COVID-19. Profiled with immunoSEQ multiplex PCR; TCRdb holds only in-frame clones, not every one. The repertoire includes about 220,000 clones, roughly four fifths of them detected once, and over 2.5% sits in the top ten. Material: peripheral blood. Every receptor here comes from a woman between 25 and 40 years old who had recovered from COVID-19.

This clone has more than one count but fewer than ten. The chain couples TRBV6-4 to TRBJ1-6, with D unresolved. V was cut by 10 bases and J by 10 bases, with 17 bases left in between. CDR3 length: 13 residues. The V gene's germline CDR1 is MRHNA and CDR2 SNTAGT. The CDR3 loop reads CATALTPGSPLHF. Here the CDR3 DNA reads TGTGCCACCGCTTTAACTCCGGGGTCACCCCTCCACTTT.

This chain links TRBV5-1 with TRBJ2-1; no firm D call. Looked up from germline, CDR1 is SGHRS and CDR2 is YFSETQ. The CDR3 extends over 12 amino acids. V dropped 1 base and J dropped 5 bases, with 4 bases sitting between them. The CDR3 loop reads CASSLYNNEQFF. In nucleotides, the CDR3 is TGCGCCAGCAGCTTGTACAACAATGAGCAGTTCTTC.

The genes are TRBV7-9 and TRBJ2-7, with 8 bases that match TRBD2. The germline V gene encodes CDR1 SEHNR and CDR2 FQNEAQ (reference sequence). The CDR3 length is 16 residues. The J segment lost 4 bases and the V segment lost 4 bases, leaving 12 bases of the junction unmatched. Here the CDR3 DNA reads TGTGCCAGCAGCTCGGTAGGCAGCGGGAGATTATACGAGCAGTACTTC. Its translation: CASSSVGSGRLYEQYF.

This chain joins TRBV11-2 and TRBJ2-6; D call uncertain. The V gene's germline CDR1 is SGHAT and CDR2 FQNNGV. Trimming cost V 1 base and J 0 bases, with 7 bases left between them. This CDR3 comprises 16 residues. The CDR3 loop is CASSLVYGSGANVLTF. Written as DNA, the CDR3 is TGTGCCAGCAGCTTAGTCTACGGCTCTGGGGCCAACGTCCTGACTTTC.

This clone turned up a few times. The chain joins TRBV7-2 to TRBJ1-6, with D maybe TRBD1 (5 bases). Trimming removed 0 bases at V and 12 bases at J, with 12 bases between. There are 14 residues in the CDR3. Germline values: CDR1 SGHTA, CDR2 FQGNSA. The DNA for the CDR3 is TGTGCCAGCAGCTTAGCTGGGTTGGGGGGACCCCTCCACTTT. Encoded protein: CASSLAGLGGPLHF.

The genes are TRBV21-1 and TRBJ2-1; the listed D gene, TRBD1, was not tested against the DNA. TRBV21-1 has pseudogene status. The CDR3 length is 17 residues. CDR3 amino acids: CASSKKRTGTAYNEQFF. The DNA for the CDR3 is TGTGCCAGCAGCAAAAAAAGGACAGGGACGGCCTACAATGAGCAGTTCTTC.